These T cell receptor beta chains were read from a single sample in a study of T cell responses to AZD1222 COVID-19 vaccine. This table comes from immunoSEQ multiplex PCR, and its TCRdb copy is limited to in-frame clones, with some not included. The data contain about 150,000 clones, more than 85% of them seen just once; the ten biggest clones take up just under 7%. This specimen consisted of peripheral blood, obtained after recovery from COVID-19. Receptors originate from an adult who had recovered from COVID-19. Both conserved end residues are part of each CDR3. Fields, in order: clone size, V gene, D gene, J gene, CDR3 DNA, CDR3 protein. D genes are given only for firm matches. The size entry is marked missing in some rows and otherwise reads once, few, many or a size class.

>.|TRBV19|.|TRBJ1-4
TGTGCCAGTAGTATCCGAGGGTCAGGCGAAAAACTGTTTTTT
CASSIRGSGEKLFF
>.|TRBV15|.|TRBJ1-2
TGTGCCACCAGCAGCGGACGGCCCTATGGCTACACCTTC
CATSSGRPYGYTF
>.|TRBV4-1|.|TRBJ2-3
TGCGCCAGCAGCCAGAAACAGGGATCTGGAGATACGCAGTATTTT
CASSQKQGSGDTQYF
>.|TRBV5-6|.|TRBJ1-1
TGTGCCAGCAGCTACTACAGGATGAACACTGAAGCTTTCTTT
CASSYYRMNTEAFF
>few|TRBV25-1|TRBD2|TRBJ2-1
TGTGCCAGCAGTGGGTCCAGCGGGAGCTCCCCTTCGCAGTTCTTC
CASSGSSGSSPSQFF
>.|TRBV18|TRBD1|TRBJ1-1
TGTGCCAGCTCACCATCCAGGGGGCAGGGCACTGAAGCTTTCTTT
CASSPSRGQGTEAFF
>.|TRBV29-1|TRBD2|TRBJ2-7
TGCAGCGTCACGTCGTCGGGAGGTAGCTCCTACGAGCAGTACTTC
CSVTSSGGSSYEQYF
>.|TRBV5-4|TRBD2|TRBJ2-7
TGTGCCAGCAGCTTGAAAACGGGAGGGAACTACGAGCAGTACTTC
CASSLKTGGNYEQYF
>.|TRBV10-1|TRBD1|TRBJ1-1
TGCGCCAGCAGTGATGGAGCTTGGAAGGGGGCTAAGAACACTGAAGCTTTCTTT
CASSDGAWKGAKNTEAFF
>.|TRBV2|.|TRBJ1-4
TGTGCCACCAGGGGCGAGGGGCAAGTTGAAAAACTGTTTTTT
CATRGEGQVEKLFF
>.|TRBV13|TRBD1|TRBJ2-7
TGTGCCAGCAGCTTGGGGACAGGGCTTTGGGCCTACGAGCAGTACTTC
CASSLGTGLWAYEQYF
>.|TRBV9|TRBD1|TRBJ1-2
TGTGCCAGCCGGGACAGGGGGCGTCATGGCTACACCTTC
CASRDRGRHGYTF
>.|TRBV7-6|TRBD2|TRBJ2-2
TGTGCCAGCAGCCGGACTAGCGGGGGGACCAACACCGGGGAGCTGTTTTTT
CASSRTSGGTNTGELFF
>.|TRBV5-1|.|TRBJ2-1
TGCGCCAGCACCGCAGGGCCTCCCTCCTACAATGAGCAGTTCTTC
CASTAGPPSYNEQFF
>.|TRBV2|.|TRBJ2-7
TGTGCCGGCCGGGACCCTACAGGGTACGAGCAGTACTTC
CAGRDPTGYEQYF
>.|TRBV2|TRBD1|TRBJ1-2
TGTGCCAGCAGTGAAAGTGGGACAGGGGTGGGATATGGCTACACCTTC
CASSESGTGVGYGYTF
>.|TRBV15|.|TRBJ1-5
TGTGCCACCAGCAGAGGGACCCTCATAGGAGGTCAGCCCCAGCATTTT
CATSRGTLIGGQPQHF
>.|TRBV9|TRBD1|TRBJ1-4
TGTGCCAGCAGCCCACACCCCGGGACAGAGAATGAAAAACTGTTTTTT
CASSPHPGTENEKLFF
>.|TRBV7-2|.|TRBJ2-6
TGTGCCAGCAGCTTAGCGATCCGGGGATCTGGGGCCAACGTCCTGACTTTC
CASSLAIRGSGANVLTF
>.|TRBV5-4|.|TRBJ1-1
TGTGCCAGCAGCGCTTGGGAGGGGGGCCGCGGGAACTTT
CASSAWEGGRGNF
>.|TRBV12-5|.|TRBJ1-2
TGTGCTAGTGGTTTGCCACGAGAGGGGGGTGGCTACACCTTC
CASGLPREGGGYTF
>.|TRBV2|.|TRBJ1-2
TGTGCCAGCACCCCGCAATATGGCTACACCTTC
CASTPQYGYTF
>.|TRBV9|.|TRBJ1-6
TGTGCCAGCAGCGTATTAGGGGACACAGCCCATTCACCCCTCCACTTT
CASSVLGDTAHSPLHF
>.|TRBV5-4|TRBD1|TRBJ1-2
TGTGCCAGCAGCTACGACAGGGCCAATGGCTACACCTTC
CASSYDRANGYTF
>.|TRBV6-5|.|TRBJ1-1
TGTGCCAGCAGTTACCCGGGAAACCCCTCCGGCGAAGCTTTCTTT
CASSYPGNPSGEAFF
>.|TRBV5-1|.|TRBJ1-1
TGCGCCAGCAGCGCGGGACAAAGCGCTGAAGCTTTCTTT
CASSAGQSAEAFF
>.|TRBV28|.|TRBJ1-3
TGTGCCAGCAGTTTAAGGGACTTCTCTGGAAACACCATGTATTTT
CASSLRDFSGNTMYF
>.|TRBV7-7|TRBD1|TRBJ2-3
TGTGCTAGCAGCTCGGGACAGACTAACACAGATACGCAGTATTTT
CASSSGQTNTDTQYF
>.|TRBV19|.|TRBJ2-2
TGTGCTGCAGCACTAGGTGGGGTGGCCGGGGAGCTGTTTTTT
CAAALGGVAGELFF
>.|TRBV5-1|.|TRBJ2-7
TGCGCCAGCAGCTTGGAGTGGCGCCTGAGCTCCTACGAGCAGTACTTC
CASSLEWRLSSYEQYF
>.|TRBV19|TRBD1|TRBJ1-2
TGTGCCAGCGGGGGACAGAATTTACTTTATGGCTACACCTTC
CASGGQNLLYGYTF
>few|TRBV19|TRBD2|TRBJ2-7
TGTGCCGCGGGACTAGCGGAATACGAGCAGTACTTC
CAAGLAEYEQYF
>.|TRBV12-3/TRBV12-4|TRBD2|TRBJ2-1
TGTGCCAGCAGTTCAGTGAGCGGGGGGGCAAAATTCTTC
CASSSVSGGAKFF
>.|TRBV14|.|TRBJ2-1
TGTGCCAGCAGCCAAGATCCGACGGGAGTTCCCTACAATGAGCAGTTCTTC
CASSQDPTGVPYNEQFF
>once|TRBV5-1|.|TRBJ1-2
TGCGCCAGCAGCTTGGGCACGGGCTACTATGGCTACACCTTC
CASSLGTGYYGYTF
>.|TRBV3-1/TRBV3-2|TRBD1|TRBJ1-1
TGTGCCAGCAGCTACTCGACAGGGGGCACTGAAGCTTTCTTT
CASSYSTGGTEAFF
>.|TRBV5-1|.|TRBJ2-7
TGCGCCAGCAGCTTGGATGGCCAGGGGCTCTACGAGCAGTACTTC
CASSLDGQGLYEQYF
>.|TRBV24-1|TRBD1|TRBJ2-7
TGTGCCACCAGTGATTTGAAGGGACAGGGGCTTTCCTACGAGCAGTACTTC
CATSDLKGQGLSYEQYF
>.|TRBV7-2|.|TRBJ1-5
TGTGCCAGCAGCTTAGCCCCCGGGGCGGCTCAGCCCCAGCATTTT
CASSLAPGAAQPQHF
>.|TRBV6-6|.|TRBJ2-7
TGTGCCAGCAGCCCCGGGGTAGCGGAGCAGTACTTC
CASSPGVAEQYF
>.|TRBV3-1/TRBV3-2|.|TRBJ2-7
TGTGCCAGCAGCCAAGACCCCGGGCACGAGCAGTACTTC
CASSQDPGHEQYF
>.|TRBV7-2|.|TRBJ1-1
TGTGCCAGCACCCAACCCGGGCAGACCACTGAAGCTTTCTTT
CASTQPGQTTEAFF
>.|TRBV6-5|TRBD1|TRBJ1-5
TGTGCCAGCAGTTCATGGCGGACAGGGAACAATCAGCCCCAGCATTTT
CASSSWRTGNNQPQHF
>.|TRBV18|TRBD1|TRBJ1-1
TGTGCCAGCTCACCGCTCGACAGGGGAACTGAAGCTTTCTTT
CASSPLDRGTEAFF
>.|TRBV6-8|.|TRBJ2-4
TGTGCCACAGCGAGGGGCAGAACCAAAAACATTCAGTACTTC
CATARGRTKNIQYF
>.|TRBV6-5|.|TRBJ2-3
TGTGCCAGCAGGGGGGATCCCACAGATACGCAGTATTTT
CASRGDPTDTQYF
>.|TRBV9|.|TRBJ2-2
TGTGCCAGCAGCGTAGTCACCGGGGAGCTGTTTTTT
CASSVVTGELFF
>.|TRBV11-3|TRBD2|TRBJ2-3
TGTGCCAGCAGCTTAGGGCTAGCGGGGTCAAAAGATACGCAGTATTTT
CASSLGLAGSKDTQYF
>.|TRBV4-1|.|TRBJ2-7
TGCGCCAGCAGCCAAGGACTCGAGCAGTACTTC
CASSQGLEQYF